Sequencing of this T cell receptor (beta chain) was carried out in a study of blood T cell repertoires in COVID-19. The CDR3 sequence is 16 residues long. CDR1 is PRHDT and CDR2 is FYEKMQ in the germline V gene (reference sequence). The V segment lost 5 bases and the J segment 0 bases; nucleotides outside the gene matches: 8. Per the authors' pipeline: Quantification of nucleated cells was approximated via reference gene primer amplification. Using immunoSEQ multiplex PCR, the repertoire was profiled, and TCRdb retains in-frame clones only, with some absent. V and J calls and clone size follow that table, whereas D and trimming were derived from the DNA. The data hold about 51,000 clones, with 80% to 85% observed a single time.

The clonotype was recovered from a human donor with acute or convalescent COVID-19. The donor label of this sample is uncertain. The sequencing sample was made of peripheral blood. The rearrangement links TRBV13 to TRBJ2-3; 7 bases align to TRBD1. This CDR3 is CASSLVLQGSTDTQYF. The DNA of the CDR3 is TGTGCCAGCAGCCTAGTTTTACAGGGGAGCACAGATACGCAGTATTTT.